Below, one T cell receptor beta chain is given with its context. The antigen is undetermined. The sample belongs to a study of neurological immune-mediated disorders. General study results and limits: Levels of TCR clonal expansion peaked in HTLV-1-associated myelopathy and reached their lowest in multiple sclerosis, under those of healthy controls.

Every sequencing run produced over 180 million TCR-beta sequences that came from 15-18 subjects. TCRdb ran MiXCR on the 5' RACE reads and lists one entry per CDR3 protein. In the table there are fewer than 40,000 distinct CDR3 sequences, approximately 4.5% of which are singletons. V lost 3 bases and J lost 4, with 7 bases in between. The CDR3 runs to 14 residues. This sequence was found in a man between 18 and 35 years old in good health. The sequenced sample was PBMCs. The chain couples TRBV12-3 or TRBV12-4 to TRBJ2-6; perhaps TRBD1 as D (5 bases). The CDR3, as DNA: TGTGCCAGCAGTTTGTCAGGGGGGGCCAACGTCCTGACTTTC. As protein: CASSLSGGANVLTF.